Below are 14 T cell receptor beta chains sequenced from a single sample in a study of spatial heterogeneity in lung cancer. The time point denotes: sample taken at primary tumor resection. Unsorted whole RNA samples from tumor, nontumor lung or frozen PBMC were sequenced. One entry per CDR3 protein results from TCRdb running MiXCR on the 5' RACE reads. Here the sample spans about 26,000 distinct CDR3 sequences, 9.5% to 15% being singletons. The material sequenced was PBMCs, taken at surgery. These receptors all come from a female donor with early-stage non-small cell lung cancer.

This clonotype came up many times. The chain links TRBV18 to TRBJ1-5, with no clear D. Germline loops: CDR1 KGHSH, CDR2 LQKENI. This CDR3 comprises 14 residues. The V gene lost 3 bases and the J gene lost 0 bases, with 6 bases spanning the gap. CDR3 coding DNA: TGTGCCAGCTCACCTCAGGATAGCAATCAGCCCCAGCATTTT. Its translation is CASSPQDSNQPQHF.

V usage is TRBV30 and J usage is TRBJ2-1; no clear D. Germline assignment: CDR1 GTSNPN and CDR2 SVGIG (reference sequence). V was cut by 8 bases and J by 0 bases, with 11 bases left in between. The CDR3 covers 13 residues. CDR3 protein: CATERSSYNEQFF. The CDR3 DNA sequence: TGTGCCACGGAGAGGAGCTCCTACAATGAGCAGTTCTTC.

This clonotype was recorded at least ten times. The chain joins TRBV2 to TRBJ2-1; the match to TRBD1 covers 10 bases. CDR1 and CDR2 from the germline V gene are SNHLY and FYNNEI. This CDR3 contains 15 residues. V was clipped by 4 bases and J by 7 bases; unmatched bases: 7. The CDR3 DNA is TGTGCCAGCAGTGGACGGGACAGGGGCGGGAATGAGCAGTTCTTC. It codes for CASSGRDRGGNEQFF.

This clonotype was detected many times. The rearrangement joins TRBV19 to TRBJ2-3, with D possibly being TRBD2 (5 bases). Between the trimmed V and J ends, which lost 7 bases and 2 bases, there was a span of 16 bases. The length of the CDR3 is 15 residues. Germline V gene data show CDR1 as LNHDA and CDR2 as SQIVND (reference sequence). CDR3 DNA: TGTGCCAGTAAGGAGGTCCCCGGGTACACAGATACGCAGTATTTT. It codes for CASKEVPGYTDTQYF.

This clonotype was recorded at least ten times. The chain links TRBV2 to TRBJ2-1; D might be TRBD1 (6 bases). Germline CDR1 is SNHLY and CDR2 is FYNNEI. Trimming shortened V by 5 bases and J by 3 bases, and 14 bases separated the two germline ends. CDR3 size: 15 residues. The CDR3 region is CASSPGRTDYNEQFF. The CDR3 DNA sequence: TGTGCCAGCAGTCCAGGACGGACAGACTACAATGAGCAGTTCTTC. Drawing the rest from reference TRBV2 and TRBJ2-1, the complete variable domain is EPEVTQTPSHQVTQMGQEVILRCVPISNHLYFYWYRQILGQKVEFLVSFYNNEISEKSEIFDDQFSVERPDGSNFTLKIRSTKLEDSAMYFCASSPGRTDYNEQFFGPGTRLTVL.

The rearrangement joins TRBV7-2 to TRBJ1-5; D perhaps matches TRBD1 (5 bases). The CDR3 is 14 residues long. The V gene's germline CDR1 is SGHTA and CDR2 FQGNSA. The ends were cut back, 1 base at V and 6 bases at J, with 10 bases in the middle. The CDR3 DNA sequence: TGTGCCAGCAGCTTAGTAGGGGTGAGTCAGCCCCAGCATTTT. This translates into CASSLVGVSQPQHF.

This clonotype has ten or more counts. This rearrangement joins TRBV12-5 to TRBJ2-7; D may match TRBD1 or TRBD2 (5 bases each). CDR1 is LGHNT and CDR2 is FRNRAP in the germline V gene. The CDR3 sequence is 16 residues long. Trimming took 5 bases from V and 5 from J, leaving 22 bases between them. The DNA for the CDR3 is TGTGCTAGTGGTGACCGGGACCTCCATTTTTATGACGAGCAGTACGTC. This encodes CASGDRDLHFYDEQYV.

This clonotype is deemed medium-sized. This chain connects TRBV7-9 to TRBJ1-2; tentative D call: TRBD1 (5 bases). The CDR3 runs to 12 residues. Trimming took 6 bases from V and 4 from J, leaving 9 bases between them. In germline, CDR1 is SEHNR, CDR2 FQNEAQ (reference sequence). CDR3 amino acids: CASSSGTYGYTF. In nucleotides, the CDR3 is TGTGCCAGCAGTTCAGGGACCTATGGCTACACCTTC.

Many counts were recorded for this clonotype. The rearrangement links TRBV2 to TRBJ1-1; D ambiguous. V was shortened by 6 bases and J by 1 base, with 9 bases between the two germline ends. Germline CDR1 reads SNHLY; CDR2 reads FYNNEI. The length of the CDR3 is 13 residues. CDR3 amino acids: CASSQRENTEAFF. In nucleotides, the CDR3 is TGTGCCAGCAGCCAGAGGGAGAACACTGAAGCTTTCTTT.

This clonotype was detected only a few times. The chain uses TRBV12-3 or TRBV12-4 and TRBJ1-2; D is ambiguous. The length of the CDR3 is 15 residues. V lost 7 bases to trimming and J lost 4 bases, with 19 bases between them. The DNA for the CDR3 is TGTGCCAGCACCCCTCGGGTAGGGATGGGCTATGGCTACACCTTC. It translates to CASTPRVGMGYGYTF.

This clonotype was counted a few times. The chain recombines TRBV11-2 with TRBJ1-1; D is uncertain. CDR1 SGHAT and CDR2 FQNNGV come from the germline V gene. V was trimmed by 3 bases and J by 6 bases, leaving 11 bases between them. The CDR3 length is 13 residues. This CDR3 is CASSLASVAEAFF. The DNA for the CDR3 is TGTGCCAGCAGCTTGGCGTCAGTTGCTGAAGCTTTCTTT.

The chain couples TRBV6-6 to TRBJ1-1; D ambiguous. The germline V gene encodes CDR1 MNHNY and CDR2 SVGAGI (reference sequence). This CDR3 comprises 14 residues. The germline V and J ends were trimmed by 2 bases and 4 bases, with 11 bases remaining between them. The CDR3 region has the DNA TGTGCCAGCAGTTACCCAGACTTGGGCACTGAAGCTTTCTTT. The encoded protein is CASSYPDLGTEAFF.

The rearrangement joins TRBV28 to TRBJ2-2; D may be TRBD2 (7 bases). V was pared by 6 bases and J by 7 bases, with 15 bases between. The germline V gene has CDR1 MDHEN and CDR2 SYDVKM. The CDR3 has 14 residues. CDR3 in DNA: TGTGCCAGCAGCAGCCGGGGGGCCCACGGGGAGCTGTTTTTT. This gives the protein CASSSRGAHGELFF.

The table lists this clonotype with a few counts. This chain uses TRBV7-9 with TRBJ2-3; D is ambiguous. Germline V gene data show CDR1 as SEHNR and CDR2 as FQNEAQ (reference sequence). This CDR3 is 12 amino acids long. The V gene lost 0 bases and the J gene lost 5 bases, with 3 bases spanning the gap. The CDR3 region is CASSLALDTQYF. The DNA for the CDR3 is TGTGCCAGCAGCTTAGCCCTAGATACGCAGTATTTT. Looking up the rest from reference TRBV7-9 and TRBJ2-3 gives the full variable domain: DTGVSQNPRHKITKRGQNVTFRCDPISEHNRLYWYRQTLGQGPEFLTYFQNEAQLEKSRLLSDRFSAERPKGSFSTLEIQRTEQGDSAMYLCASSLALDTQYFGPGTRLTVL.